This T cell receptor beta chain originates from a study of cytomegalovirus exposure and HLA in healthy donors. The germline gives CDR1 SGHTA, CDR2 FQGNSA. This CDR3 comprises 12 residues. The V end lost 5 bases, the J end lost 5 bases, and 7 bases lay between the germline ends. This clone was detected once. Antigen specificity is unknown. Both 60 Vbeta primers and 13 Jbeta primers went into the PCR. Here immunoSEQ multiplex PCR was the method, and the copy in TCRdb shows in-frame clones only, minus some. The data show 55,000 to 65,000 clones, around 83% seen once. The study, taken as a whole, reports: In an earlier analysis, most TCR beta V segments were productive about 87% or about 30% of the time.

The chain carries TRBV7-2 and TRBJ2-1, with D uncertain. This clonotype originated in a human donor in good health. Sequencing was carried out using PBMCs. CDR3 DNA: TGTGCCAGCAGCCCTATTAACAATGAGCAGTTCTTC. Translated: CASSPINNEQFF.